Detailed here is one TCR beta chain. The sample comes from a study of T cell changes during pregnancy in multiple sclerosis. The CDR3 contains 14 residues. Germline assignment: CDR1 MNHEY and CDR2 SMNVEV (reference sequence). The V end lost 0 bases, the J end lost 10 bases, and 10 bases lay between the germline ends. Clones were sequenced by immunoSEQ multiplex PCR, and TCRdb holds only the in-frame ones, with some missing. This sample yields tens of thousands of clones, of which 90% are seen a single time; 6.5% to 9% belongs to the top ten. This specimen consisted of CD8+ T cells from peripheral blood mononuclear cells, obtained in the third trimester of pregnancy. The chain carries TRBV27 and TRBJ1-6, with a possible D match to TRBD1 (5 bases). The TCR originated in a female donor with multiple sclerosis, enrolled in a pregnancy study. The CDR3: CASSLSGEYSPLHF. CDR3 nucleotide sequence: TGTGCCAGCAGTTTATCAGGGGAATACTCACCCCTCCACTTT.